The clone carrying this TCR beta chain showed up many times. Thyroid surgery was performed in patients who had received no treatment beforehand. These data belong to a study of metastatic and nonmetastatic thyroid tumors. This CDR3 region has 16 residues. The V end lost 4 bases, the J end lost 5 bases, and 21 bases lay between the germline ends. Germline loops: CDR1 SGHAT, CDR2 FQNNGV. From the PCR reads, TCRdb re-called clones with MiXCR. The table has 20,000 to 25,000 clones, around 15% seen once; the top ten hold about 39%. This TCR derives from a female donor with papillary thyroid cancer or a benign thyroid nodule (not recorded which). Some clones in this sample may be carry-over from other donors' samples. Material for sequencing was blood. This sequence joins TRBV11-2 and TRBJ2-7, with D tentatively TRBD2 (5 bases). Written as DNA, the CDR3 is TGTGCCAGCAGCTCAATGGGTGGGAGCGCGCCCCACGAGCAGTACTTC. Encoded protein: CASSSMGGSAPHEQYF.